The 28 T cell receptor beta chains presented below share a single source sample, sequenced in a study of blood T cell repertoires in COVID-19. Assay used: immunoSEQ multiplex PCR; TCRdb lists only in-frame clones, some missing. The repertoire holds 250,000 to 300,000 clones, with roughly 88% as singletons. Sequenced: PBMCs or T cells enriched from blood (not recorded which). These receptors originate from a woman aged 45-60 years who had recovered from COVID-19.

The chain uses TRBV6-5 and TRBJ2-2, with a possible D match to TRBD1 (5 bases). CDR1 is MNHEY and CDR2 is SVGAGI in the germline V gene. V lost 6 bases to trimming and J lost 5 bases, with 13 bases between them. CDR3 size: 14 residues. The CDR3 reads CASRGPGQTGELFF. CDR3 in DNA: TGTGCCAGCAGGGGGCCCGGACAAACCGGGGAGCTGTTTTTT.

V usage is TRBV28 and J usage is TRBJ1-5, with D perhaps matching TRBD1 (6 bases). Germline V lookup: CDR1 MDHEN, CDR2 SYDVKM. CDR3 length equals 13 residues. Trimming took 3 bases from V and 7 from J, leaving 10 bases between them. This CDR3 is CASSFGGAQPQHF. The CDR3, as DNA: TGTGCCAGCAGTTTTGGGGGGGCGCAGCCCCAGCATTTT. Variable domain in full (rest from reference TRBV28 and TRBJ1-5): DVKVTQSSRYLVKRTGEKVFLECVQDMDHENMFWYRQDPGLGLRLIYFSYDVKMKEKGDIPEGYSVSREKKERFSLILESASTNQTSMYLCASSFGGAQPQHFGDGTRLSIL.

The CDR3 sequence is CASSSGTSGRSGEQYF. In nucleotides, the CDR3 is TGTGCCAGCAGCTCCGGGACTAGCGGGAGATCGGGCGAGCAGTACTTC. The gene calls are TRBV5-4 and TRBJ2-7; the match to TRBD2 covers 14 bases. The ends lost 3 bases at V and 6 bases at J; junction bases unmatched: 8. The CDR3 runs to 16 residues. Per germline, CDR1 SGHNT and CDR2 YYREEE (reference sequence).

The chain recombines TRBV24-1 with TRBJ1-2; TRBD1 matches 7 bases. Trimming at V came to 3 bases and at J to 8 bases, leaving 5 bases not matched to a gene. CDR1 is KGHDR and CDR2 is SFDVKD in the germline V gene. This CDR3 has 13 residues. The CDR3, as DNA: TGTGCCACCAGTGATACAGGGGCTCGCGGCTACACCTTC. It encodes CATSDTGARGYTF.

Comment on this clone: The same CDR3 also results from other DNA sequences found in this sample. DNA of the CDR3: TGTGCCAGCAGGCCCGGGGGCTATGGCTACACCTTC. It codes for CASRPGGYGYTF. This chain links TRBV28 with TRBJ1-2; D possibly corresponds to TRBD1 (5 bases). Germline V gene sequence: CDR1 MDHEN, CDR2 SYDVKM. The CDR3 runs 12 residues. V was pared by 6 bases and J by 4 bases, with 9 bases between.

The CDR3 reads CSVVGQGKETQYF. As DNA, the CDR3 is TGCAGCGTTGTCGGGCAGGGGAAGGAGACCCAGTACTTC. The chain is built from TRBV29-1 and TRBJ2-5; possibly TRBD1 for D (6 bases). Germline V lookup: CDR1 SQVTM, CDR2 ANQGSEA. This CDR3 region has 13 residues. V lost 4 bases to trimming and J lost 5 bases, with 14 bases between them.

The gene calls are TRBV10-3 and TRBJ2-7, with D perhaps TRBD1 (6 bases). From germline, CDR1 is ENHRY and CDR2 SYGVKD. V lost 0 bases to trimming and J lost 3 bases, with 15 bases between them. CDR3 length equals 16 residues. The CDR3 DNA follows: TGTGCCATCAGTGAGTCCGAGGGGACACCACACTACGAGCAGTACTTC. Amino acids: CAISESEGTPHYEQYF.

J is TRBJ1-2 and V is TRBV15; 8 bases map to TRBD1. The CDR3 is made up of 12 amino acids. CDR1 is LNHNV and CDR2 is YYDKDF in the germline V gene (reference sequence). V shed 4 bases and J 7 bases; nucleotides not matched to a gene: 2. CDR3 nucleotides: TGTGCCACCAGCACGGACAGGGCTGGCTACACCTTC. The encoded protein is CATSTDRAGYTF. The full variable domain, its missing parts supplied by reference TRBV15 and TRBJ1-2, is DAMVIQNPRYQVTQFGKPVTLSCSQTLNHNVMYWYQQKSSQAPKLLFHYYDKDFNNEADTPDNFQSRRPNTSFCFLDIRSPGLGDTAMYLCATSTDRAGYTFGSGTRLTVV.

This rearrangement joins TRBV6-5 to TRBJ2-1; D is perhaps TRBD1 (5 bases). CDR3 length: 15 amino acids. Trimming left V 0 bases short and J 1 base short, with 7 bases between. Germline V gene lookup returns CDR1 MNHEY and CDR2 SVGAGI. CDR3 bases: TGTGCCAGCAGTTACTCGGGGCATTCCTACAATGAGCAGTTCTTC. Translation: CASSYSGHSYNEQFF.

The chain has TRBV23-1 and TRBJ2-1, with TRBD2 matching over 10 bases. TRBV23-1 is recorded as an ORF, its role being uncertain. Trimming removed 4 bases from V and 10 bases from J; junction bases left unmatched: 7. The CDR3 loop spans 14 amino acids. CDR3 nucleotide sequence: TGCGCCAGCAGTCTTTGTTCGGGACTAGCGGAGCAGTTCTTC. It encodes CASSLCSGLAEQFF.

The chain carries TRBV6-5 and TRBJ1-1; TRBD1 agrees at 8 bases. Trimming at V came to 5 bases and at J to 5 bases, leaving 7 bases not matched to a gene. Germline-derived CDR1 and CDR2 are MNHEY and SVGAGI. CDR3 length equals 14 residues. CDR3 loop: CASSHRGRGTEAFF. The CDR3 region has the DNA TGTGCCAGCAGTCACAGGGGGAGAGGTACTGAAGCTTTCTTT.

The V call is TRBV18, the J call TRBJ1-2; D remains unclear. V lost 3 bases, J lost 2 bases, and 7 bases lay in between. The CDR3 loop spans 13 amino acids. In germline, CDR1 is KGHSH, CDR2 LQKENI. CDR3 sequence (DNA): TGTGCCAGCTCACCTCAGATGAACTATGGCTACACCTTC. It codes for CASSPQMNYGYTF.

The J gene is TRBJ2-4, the V gene TRBV19; 10 nucleotides agree with TRBD2. Germline-derived CDR1 and CDR2 are LNHDA and SQIVND (reference sequence). The V and J ends lost 6 bases and 2 bases, in that order; junction bases with no gene match: 7. CDR3 length: 16 residues. As DNA, the CDR3 is TGTGCCAGTAGCCCCAGCGGGAGGGAGTCCAAAAACATTCAGTACTTC. This translates into CASSPSGRESKNIQYF.

This clone is a singleton in its sample. V gene TRBV14 combines with J gene TRBJ1-3; no firm D call. From germline, CDR1 is SGHDN and CDR2 FVKESK. V was pared by 3 bases and J by 0 bases, with 6 bases between. The CDR3 runs 14 residues. The CDR3 loop reads CASSQAPSGNTIYF. In nucleotides, the CDR3 is TGTGCCAGCAGCCAGGCCCCCTCTGGAAACACCATATATTTT.

This chain uses TRBV2 with TRBJ2-2, with D possibly matching TRBD2 (5 bases). CDR1 is SNHLY and CDR2 is FYNNEI in the germline V gene. V was shortened by 2 bases and J by 4 bases, with 11 bases between the two germline ends. This CDR3 is 15 amino acids long. CDR3 nucleotide sequence: TGTGCCAGCAGTGAATGGCCGGGGAGCACCGGGGAGCTGTTTTTT. Amino acid sequence: CASSEWPGSTGELFF. Variable domain in full (rest from reference TRBV2 and TRBJ2-2): EPEVTQTPSHQVTQMGQEVILRCVPISNHLYFYWYRQILGQKVEFLVSFYNNEISEKSEIFDDQFSVERPDGSNFTLKIRSTKLEDSAMYFCASSEWPGSTGELFFGEGSRLTVL.

The V call is TRBV3-1 (or the pseudogene TRBV3-2), the J call TRBJ1-2, with TRBD1 as a possible D gene (6 bases). Per the germline V gene, CDR1 is LGHDT and CDR2 is YNNKEL (reference sequence). The CDR3 runs to 13 residues. The V gene lost 4 bases and the J gene lost 4 bases, with 10 bases spanning the gap. CDR3 amino acids: CASSPDRFYGYTF. CDR3 nucleotide sequence: TGTGCCAGCAGCCCAGACAGGTTCTATGGCTACACCTTC.

The rearrangement joins TRBV11-1 to TRBJ2-7; no definite D call. The CDR3 consists of 15 residues. CDR1 is SGHAT, CDR2 FQDESV, per germline (reference sequence). Trimming removed 2 bases at V and 3 bases at J, with 14 bases between. The CDR3 sequence is CASSLMFGSDYEQYF. As DNA, the CDR3 is TGTGCCAGCAGCTTAATGTTCGGGTCAGACTACGAGCAGTACTTC.

This clone was seen only once. CDR3 in DNA: TGTGCCAGCAGTGGACTAGCGGGAGGGGCCAATGAGCAGTTCTTC. This translates into CASSGLAGGANEQFF. The gene calls are TRBV2 and TRBJ2-1; 14 bases map to TRBD2. The CDR3 is made up of 15 amino acids. The J segment lost 6 bases and the V segment lost 4 bases, leaving 2 bases of the junction unmatched. CDR1 and CDR2 (germline): SNHLY, FYNNEI.

The sample holds one count of this clone. This sequence joins TRBV7-9 and TRBJ1-6; 7 nucleotides match TRBD1. CDR3 length equals 13 residues. With V trimmed by 3 bases and J by 13 bases, 6 bases remained unmatched. The germline CDR1 and CDR2 sequences are SEHNR and FQNEAQ (reference sequence). In nucleotides, the CDR3 is TGTGCCAGCAGCTTCGAGGGGGCGGATCCCCTCCACTTT. Translation gives CASSFEGADPLHF.

This chain joins TRBV29-1 and TRBJ2-2; D ambiguous. The germline gives CDR1 SQVTM, CDR2 ANQGSEA. V was trimmed by 1 base and J by 3 bases, leaving 3 bases between them. The CDR3 sequence is 12 residues long. The CDR3 nucleotides are TGCAGCGTTGAAGTATACACCGGGGAGCTGTTTTTT. It codes for CSVEVYTGELFF.

The chain uses TRBV5-1 and TRBJ1-2; 8 nucleotides agree with TRBD1. Germline assignment: CDR1 SGHRS and CDR2 YFSETQ. J was trimmed by 5 bases and V by 4 bases; bases with no gene match: 13. The CDR3 totals 16 residues. The CDR3 coding sequence is TGCGCCAGCAGCCGGAGGACAGGGCCCGAGATATATGGCTACACCTTC. Protein: CASSRRTGPEIYGYTF.

As for this clone: This sample includes further DNA sequences coding for the same CDR3. The chain uses TRBV11-2 and TRBJ2-5, with 12 bases that match TRBD2. V lost 4 bases, J lost 4 bases, and 13 bases stayed unmatched. The CDR3 sequence is 18 residues long. Per the germline V gene, CDR1 is SGHAT and CDR2 is FQNNGV. CDR3 sequence: CASSSGLLAGGRGETQYF. The CDR3 coding sequence is TGTGCCAGCAGCTCTGGGTTGCTAGCGGGAGGGCGGGGAGAGACCCAGTACTTC.

The V and J genes are TRBV5-1 and TRBJ2-1; 11 bases match TRBD2. Germline values: CDR1 SGHRS, CDR2 YFSETQ. The CDR3 runs to 15 residues. With V trimmed by 0 bases and J by 10 bases, 6 bases remained unmatched. CDR3 nucleotides: TGCGCCAGCAGCTTGGGAGGTAGCGGGAGGGAGGAGCAGTTCTTC. This encodes CASSLGGSGREEQFF.

This rearrangement joins TRBV5-4 to TRBJ2-2; weak D call: TRBD2 (5 bases). V dropped 5 bases and J dropped 6 bases, with 17 bases sitting between them. The germline V gene encodes CDR1 SGHNT and CDR2 YYREEE (reference sequence). The CDR3 sequence is 15 residues long. CDR3 sequence (DNA): TGTGCCAGCAGTCAACCTACTAGACCGGCCGGGGAGCTGTTTTTT. It translates to CASSQPTRPAGELFF.

The genes are TRBV5-3 and TRBJ1-1, with 9 nucleotides matching TRBD1. TRBV5-3 is annotated as an ORF whose role is uncertain. V shed 3 bases and J 3 bases; nucleotides not matched to a gene: 9. The CDR3 loop spans 16 amino acids. CDR3 region: CARSYRGPLCDTEAFF. The CDR3 DNA sequence: TGTGCCAGAAGCTACAGGGGGCCCCTTTGTGACACTGAAGCTTTCTTT.

The V call is TRBV21-1, the J call TRBJ1-4; the listed D gene, TRBD1, was not tested against the DNA. TRBV21-1 is termed a pseudogene. This CDR3 region has 18 residues. CDR3 in DNA: TGTGCCAGCAGCAACGGGAACCGGGACAGGGGAAGGAATGAAAAACTGTTTTTT. As protein: CASSNGNRDRGRNEKLFF.

V usage is TRBV21-1 and J usage is TRBJ1-4. TRBV21-1 is a pseudogene segment. This CDR3 comprises 17 residues. The CDR3 spells CASSENGGVTANEKLFF. Written as DNA, the CDR3 is TGTGCCAGCAGCGAGAACGGGGGAGTAACGGCTAATGAAAAACTGTTTTTT.

The J gene is TRBJ1-2, the V gene TRBV5-1, with 10 nucleotides matching TRBD1. Germline assignment: CDR1 SGHRS and CDR2 YFSETQ. Unmatched junction bases numbered 9, after V lost 3 bases and J lost 4 bases. This CDR3 has 16 residues. This CDR3 reads CASSSGQGQGLYGYTF. The CDR3 DNA reads TGCGCCAGCAGCTCGGGACAGGGGCAGGGGCTCTATGGCTACACCTTC.